The rows below give T cell receptor beta chains drawn from one sample of a study of response to subunit inactivated influenza vaccine. TCRdb fed the RT-PCR reads into MiXCR, producing one record per CDR3 protein. Of a few hundred thousand distinct CDR3 sequences listed, roughly 20% are singletons. The source was PBMCs from blood, collected less than 22 months after vaccination. The receptors come from a man between 50 and 75 years old who received an inactivated influenza vaccine. CDR3s include the opening cysteine and the closing phenylalanine or tryptophan. The D gene is left open where the match is weak. Where a row states a size, it is once, few, many or the class of an expanded clone; other rows omit it.

abundance: .
j_gene: TRBJ2-2
v_gene: TRBV2
d_gene: .
CDR3aa: CASKRLASTGELFF
CDR3nt: TGTGCCAGCAAGCGGCTAGCTAGCACCGGGGAGCTGTTTTTT

abundance: .
j_gene: TRBJ2-5
v_gene: TRBV29-1
d_gene: .
CDR3aa: CSAEGVFGGRSQYF
CDR3nt: TGCAGCGCCGAAGGGGTTTTCGGGGGGCGTAGCCAGTACTTC

abundance: few
j_gene: TRBJ2-5
v_gene: TRBV20-1
d_gene: .
CDR3aa: CSAKIETQYF
CDR3nt: TGCAGTGCTAAGATTGAGACCCAGTACTTC

abundance: .
j_gene: TRBJ2-4
v_gene: TRBV29-1
d_gene: .
CDR3aa: CSVRRGENIQYF
CDR3nt: TGCAGCGTGAGAAGAGGAGAAAACATTCAGTACTTC

abundance: .
j_gene: TRBJ1-2
v_gene: TRBV20-1
d_gene: .
CDR3aa: CSASGRLANYGYTF
CDR3nt: TGCAGTGCTAGCGGCCGATTAGCTAACTATGGCTACACCTTC

abundance: .
j_gene: TRBJ1-3
v_gene: TRBV10-3
d_gene: TRBD1
CDR3aa: CAISDIRGFNNFGNTIYF
CDR3nt: TGTGCCATCAGTGACATCAGGGGGTTTAACAACTTTGGAAACACCATATATTTT

abundance: few
j_gene: TRBJ1-5
v_gene: TRBV4-3
d_gene: .
CDR3aa: CASSQVRYDQPQHF
CDR3nt: TGCGCCAGCAGCCAAGTTAGATACGATCAGCCCCAGCATTTT

abundance: many
j_gene: TRBJ2-7
v_gene: TRBV20-1
d_gene: TRBD2
CDR3aa: CSARDMTGRAFRSGEQYF
CDR3nt: TGCAGTGCTAGAGATATGACCGGGAGGGCCTTCAGGAGTGGCGAGCAGTACTTC

abundance: .
j_gene: TRBJ2-2
v_gene: TRBV14
d_gene: .
CDR3aa: CASSQVGRPTGELFF
CDR3nt: TGTGCCAGCAGCCAAGTTGGCAGACCTACCGGGGAGCTGTTTTTT

abundance: many
j_gene: TRBJ2-5
v_gene: TRBV7-2
d_gene: .
CDR3aa: CASSLQVQETQYF
CDR3nt: TGTGCCAGCAGCTTACAGGTCCAAGAGACCCAGTACTTC

abundance: many
j_gene: TRBJ1-1
v_gene: TRBV3-1
d_gene: TRBD1
CDR3aa: CASRRQGETEAFF
CDR3nt: TGTGCCAGCAGGCGACAGGGGGAAACTGAAGCTTTCTTT

abundance: few
j_gene: TRBJ1-2
v_gene: TRBV28
d_gene: .
CDR3aa: CASSPSTGTSYGYTF
CDR3nt: TGTGCCAGCAGTCCGTCTACGGGGACCTCCTATGGCTACACCTTC

abundance: many
j_gene: TRBJ1-2
v_gene: TRBV2
d_gene: .
CDR3aa: CASSEAGDSYGYTF
CDR3nt: TGTGCCAGCAGTGAAGCCGGCGACAGCTATGGCTACACCTTC

abundance: .
j_gene: TRBJ1-4
v_gene: TRBV6-5
d_gene: .
CDR3aa: CASSWKGPRAHSEKLFF
CDR3nt: TGTGCCAGCAGTTGGAAGGGACCACGGGCGCACAGTGAAAAACTGTTTTTT

abundance: few
j_gene: TRBJ2-5
v_gene: TRBV12-3/TRBV12-4
d_gene: TRBD2
CDR3aa: CASSPAGGNQETQYF
CDR3nt: TGTGCCAGCAGTCCAGCGGGGGGCAACCAAGAGACCCAGTACTTC

abundance: .
j_gene: TRBJ2-7
v_gene: TRBV6-2/TRBV6-3
d_gene: .
CDR3aa: CASSYSWTYEQYF
CDR3nt: TGTGCCAGCAGTTACTCCTGGACCTACGAGCAGTACTTC

abundance: .
j_gene: TRBJ2-5
v_gene: TRBV4-2
d_gene: .
CDR3aa: CASSQYGWETQYF
CDR3nt: TGTGCCAGCAGCCAATATGGGTGGGAGACCCAGTACTTC

abundance: .
j_gene: TRBJ2-3
v_gene: TRBV29-1
d_gene: .
CDR3aa: CSVVYREVDTQYF
CDR3nt: TGCAGCGTTGTTTACAGGGAGGTAGATACGCAGTATTTT

abundance: few
j_gene: TRBJ2-1
v_gene: TRBV7-9
d_gene: .
CDR3aa: CASSDYAHSSYNEQFF
CDR3nt: TGTGCCAGCAGCGATTATGCACATAGCTCCTACAATGAGCAGTTCTTC

abundance: many
j_gene: TRBJ2-1
v_gene: TRBV5-1
d_gene: .
CDR3aa: CASSLGTVNEQFF
CDR3nt: TGCGCCAGCAGCTTGGGGACAGTCAATGAGCAGTTCTTC

abundance: .
j_gene: TRBJ2-5
v_gene: TRBV7-2
d_gene: .
CDR3aa: CASSSRGQQETQYF
CDR3nt: TGTGCCAGCAGCTCCCGGGGCCAGCAAGAGACCCAGTACTTC

abundance: .
j_gene: TRBJ2-2
v_gene: TRBV7-2
d_gene: TRBD1
CDR3aa: CASRPGQGANTGELFF
CDR3nt: TGTGCCAGCAGACCCGGACAGGGTGCGAACACCGGGGAGCTGTTTTTT

abundance: few
j_gene: TRBJ1-5
v_gene: TRBV12-3/TRBV12-4
d_gene: TRBD1
CDR3aa: CASSLTGFFNQPQHF
CDR3nt: TGTGCCAGCAGTCTGACAGGGTTCTTCAATCAGCCCCAGCATTTT

abundance: few
j_gene: TRBJ1-4
v_gene: TRBV4-3
d_gene: TRBD1
CDR3aa: CASSQPGTGMKKLFF
CDR3nt: TGCGCCAGCAGCCAGCCCGGGACAGGGATGAAAAAACTGTTTTTT

abundance: few
j_gene: TRBJ1-6
v_gene: TRBV5-1
d_gene: TRBD1
CDR3aa: CASSPGQPRGNSPLHF
CDR3nt: TGCGCCAGCAGCCCGGGACAGCCCCGGGGTAATTCACCCCTCCACTTT

abundance: .
j_gene: TRBJ1-3
v_gene: TRBV19
d_gene: .
CDR3aa: CASSGGPRDSGNTIYF
CDR3nt: TGTGCCAGTAGTGGCGGGCCGCGTGACTCTGGAAACACCATATATTTT

abundance: few
j_gene: TRBJ2-2
v_gene: TRBV7-9
d_gene: .
CDR3aa: CASSFRETGELFF
CDR3nt: TGTGCCAGCAGCTTCAGAGAAACCGGGGAGCTGTTTTTT

abundance: few
j_gene: TRBJ2-7
v_gene: TRBV28
d_gene: TRBD1
CDR3aa: CASRDRGEEQYF
CDR3nt: TGTGCCAGCCGCGACAGGGGAGAAGAGCAGTACTTC

abundance: many
j_gene: TRBJ2-3
v_gene: TRBV24-1
d_gene: .
CDR3aa: CATSDFGGTGRTDTQYF
CDR3nt: TGTGCCACCAGTGATTTTGGGGGAACAGGAAGAACAGATACGCAGTATTTT

abundance: few
j_gene: TRBJ1-2
v_gene: TRBV6-2/TRBV6-3
d_gene: .
CDR3aa: CASSYRSTGGYTF
CDR3nt: TGTGCCAGCAGTTATCGGTCCACAGGAGGCTACACCTTC

abundance: .
j_gene: TRBJ2-3
v_gene: TRBV4-3
d_gene: TRBD2
CDR3aa: CASSQRWASGVDTQYF
CDR3nt: TGCGCCAGCAGCCAACGGTGGGCTAGCGGGGTTGATACGCAGTATTTT

abundance: .
j_gene: TRBJ2-1
v_gene: TRBV27
d_gene: .
CDR3aa: CASSYIQGNNEQFF
CDR3nt: TGTGCCAGCAGTTATATTCAGGGGAACAATGAGCAGTTCTTC

abundance: .
j_gene: TRBJ2-5
v_gene: TRBV5-1
d_gene: .
CDR3aa: CASSYQGRIQETQYF
CDR3nt: TGCGCCAGCAGCTACCAGGGACGGATCCAAGAGACCCAGTACTTC

abundance: .
j_gene: TRBJ2-2
v_gene: TRBV9
d_gene: .
CDR3aa: CASSARPNTGELFF
CDR3nt: TGTGCCAGCAGCGCTCGGCCAAACACCGGGGAGCTGTTTTTT

abundance: many
j_gene: TRBJ1-5
v_gene: TRBV19
d_gene: .
CDR3aa: CATRRQASESNQPQHF
CDR3nt: TGTGCCACCCGACGACAGGCGAGCGAAAGCAATCAGCCCCAGCATTTT

abundance: .
j_gene: TRBJ2-3
v_gene: TRBV18
d_gene: .
CDR3aa: CASSLRPDTQYF
CDR3nt: TGTGCCAGCTCTCTGCGGCCAGATACGCAGTATTTT

abundance: few
j_gene: TRBJ1-1
v_gene: TRBV18
d_gene: .
CDR3aa: CASSPTRAGNTEAFF
CDR3nt: TGTGCCAGCTCACCAACCCGGGCGGGTAACACTGAAGCTTTCTTT

abundance: many
j_gene: TRBJ2-2
v_gene: TRBV12-3/TRBV12-4
d_gene: .
CDR3aa: CASSSGTGELFF
CDR3nt: TGTGCCAGCAGTTCTGGGACCGGGGAGCTGTTTTTT

abundance: .
j_gene: TRBJ1-5
v_gene: TRBV6-2/TRBV6-3
d_gene: .
CDR3aa: CASSYSLGVGFVPQHF
CDR3nt: TGTGCCAGCAGTTACAGCCTGGGGGTCGGGTTCGTCCCCCAGCATTTT

abundance: .
j_gene: TRBJ2-5
v_gene: TRBV3-1
d_gene: TRBD2
CDR3aa: CASSHTSGSGQETQYF
CDR3nt: TGTGCCAGCAGCCATACTAGCGGGAGTGGCCAAGAGACCCAGTACTTC

abundance: .
j_gene: TRBJ1-5
v_gene: TRBV7-6
d_gene: TRBD1
CDR3aa: CASSKGQSQPQHF
CDR3nt: TGTGCCAGCAGCAAGGGACAGTCTCAGCCCCAGCATTTT

abundance: few
j_gene: TRBJ1-6
v_gene: TRBV6-1
d_gene: TRBD1
CDR3aa: CASSWDRGNSPLHF
CDR3nt: TGTGCCAGCAGCTGGGACAGGGGAAACTCACCCCTCCACTTT

abundance: once
j_gene: TRBJ1-1
v_gene: TRBV6-5
d_gene: TRBD1
CDR3aa: CASSSRGTGQVGWGTEAFF
CDR3nt: TGTGCCAGCAGTTCGCGCGGGACAGGACAAGTCGGTTGGGGCACTGAAGCTTTCTTT

abundance: .
j_gene: TRBJ2-1
v_gene: TRBV7-9
d_gene: TRBD1
CDR3aa: CASSSYRGEQFF
CDR3nt: TGTGCCAGCAGCTCTTACAGGGGTGAGCAGTTCTTC

abundance: .
j_gene: TRBJ2-1
v_gene: TRBV3-1
d_gene: .
CDR3aa: CASSQQFPPYNEQFF
CDR3nt: TGTGCCAGCAGCCAACAGTTCCCCCCTTACAATGAGCAGTTCTTC